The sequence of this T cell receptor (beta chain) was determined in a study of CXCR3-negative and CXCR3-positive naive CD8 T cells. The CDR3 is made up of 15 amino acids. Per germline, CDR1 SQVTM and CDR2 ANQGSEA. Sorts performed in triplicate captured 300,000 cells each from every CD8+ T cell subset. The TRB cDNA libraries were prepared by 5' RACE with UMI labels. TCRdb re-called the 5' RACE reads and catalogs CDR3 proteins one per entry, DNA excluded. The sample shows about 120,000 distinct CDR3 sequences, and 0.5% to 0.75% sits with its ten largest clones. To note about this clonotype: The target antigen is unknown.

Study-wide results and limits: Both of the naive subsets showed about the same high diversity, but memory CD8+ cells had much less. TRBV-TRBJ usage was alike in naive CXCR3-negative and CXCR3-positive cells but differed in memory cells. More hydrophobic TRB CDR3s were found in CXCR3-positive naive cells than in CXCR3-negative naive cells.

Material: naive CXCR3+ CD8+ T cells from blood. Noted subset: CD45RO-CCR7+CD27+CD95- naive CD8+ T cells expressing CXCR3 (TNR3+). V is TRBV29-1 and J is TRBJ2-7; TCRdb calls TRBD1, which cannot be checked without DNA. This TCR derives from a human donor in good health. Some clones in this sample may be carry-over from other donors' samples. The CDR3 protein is CSVGAGGTLSYEQYF.